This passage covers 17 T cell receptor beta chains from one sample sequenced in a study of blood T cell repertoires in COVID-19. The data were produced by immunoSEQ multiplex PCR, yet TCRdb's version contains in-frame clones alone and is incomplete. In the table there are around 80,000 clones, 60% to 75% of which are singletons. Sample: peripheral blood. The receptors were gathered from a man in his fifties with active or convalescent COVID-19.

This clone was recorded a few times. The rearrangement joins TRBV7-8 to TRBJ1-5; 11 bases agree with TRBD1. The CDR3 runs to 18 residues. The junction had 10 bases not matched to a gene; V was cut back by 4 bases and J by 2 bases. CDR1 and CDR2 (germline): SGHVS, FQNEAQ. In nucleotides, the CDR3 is TGTGCCAGCAGCTCCGGACAGGGGGCCCGGGGGGGCAATCAGCCCCAGCATTTT. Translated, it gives CASSSGQGARGGNQPQHF.

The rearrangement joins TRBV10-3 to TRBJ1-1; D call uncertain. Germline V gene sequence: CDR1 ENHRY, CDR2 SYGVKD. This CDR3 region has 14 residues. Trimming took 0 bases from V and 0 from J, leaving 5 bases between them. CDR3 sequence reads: CAISESLMNTEAFF. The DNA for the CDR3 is TGTGCCATCAGTGAGTCCTTAATGAACACTGAAGCTTTCTTT.

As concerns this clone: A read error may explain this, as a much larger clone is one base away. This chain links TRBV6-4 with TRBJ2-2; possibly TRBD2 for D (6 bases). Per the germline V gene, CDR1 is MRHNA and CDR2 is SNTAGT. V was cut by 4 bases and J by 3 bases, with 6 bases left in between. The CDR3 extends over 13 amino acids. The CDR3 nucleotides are TGTGCCAGCAGTGGGGGGGACACCGGGGAGCTGTTTTTT. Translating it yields CASSGGDTGELFF.

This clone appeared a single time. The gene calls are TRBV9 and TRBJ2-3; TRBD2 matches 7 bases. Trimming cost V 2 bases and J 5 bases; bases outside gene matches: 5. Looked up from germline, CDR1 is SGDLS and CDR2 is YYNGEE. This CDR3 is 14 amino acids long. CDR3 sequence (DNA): TGTGCCAGCAGCGTGACTAGCCGGGGAGATACGCAGTATTTT. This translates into CASSVTSRGDTQYF.

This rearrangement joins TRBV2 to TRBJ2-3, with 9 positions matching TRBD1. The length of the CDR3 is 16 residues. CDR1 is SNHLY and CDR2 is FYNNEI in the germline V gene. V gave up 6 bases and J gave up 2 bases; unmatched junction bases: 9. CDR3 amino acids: CASRPRTGVSTDTQYF. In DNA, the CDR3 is TGTGCCAGCAGGCCACGGACAGGGGTATCCACAGATACGCAGTATTTT.

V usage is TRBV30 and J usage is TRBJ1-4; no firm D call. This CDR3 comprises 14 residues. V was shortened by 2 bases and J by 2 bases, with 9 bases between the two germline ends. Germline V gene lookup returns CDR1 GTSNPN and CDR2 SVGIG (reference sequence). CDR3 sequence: CAWSLGLTNEKLFF. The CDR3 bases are TGTGCCTGGAGTCTCGGACTGACTAATGAAAAACTGTTTTTT. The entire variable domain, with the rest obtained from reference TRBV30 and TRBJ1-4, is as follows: SQTIHQWPATLVQPVGSPLSLECTVEGTSNPNLYWYRQAAGRGLQLLFYSVGIGQISSEVPQNLSASRPQDRQFILSSKKLLLSDSGFYLCAWSLGLTNEKLFFGSGTQLSVL.

The CDR3 DNA reads as TGTGCCAGCAGTTACGGGCAGGGGAGGCAGTACTTC. Translation: CASSYGQGRQYF. The V and J genes are TRBV6-6 and TRBJ2-7; possibly TRBD1 for D (6 bases). The CDR3 has 12 residues. V lost 2 bases and J lost 9, with 11 bases in between. Germline CDR1 and CDR2: MNHNY and SVGAGI (reference sequence).

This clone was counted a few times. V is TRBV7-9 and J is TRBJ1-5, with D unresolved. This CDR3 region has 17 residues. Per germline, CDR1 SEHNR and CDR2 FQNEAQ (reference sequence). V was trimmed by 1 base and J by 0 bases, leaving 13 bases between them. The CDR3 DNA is TGTGCCAGCAGCTTAGATGTGGGTGGGAGTAGCAATCAGCCCCAGCATTTT. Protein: CASSLDVGGSSNQPQHF.

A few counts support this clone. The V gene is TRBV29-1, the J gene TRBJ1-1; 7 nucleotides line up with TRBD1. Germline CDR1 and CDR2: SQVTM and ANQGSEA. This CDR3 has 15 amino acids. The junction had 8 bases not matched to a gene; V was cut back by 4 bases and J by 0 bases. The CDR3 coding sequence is TGCAGCGTTGGGGGGGACAGTAAAGTGAACACTGAAGCTTTCTTT. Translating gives CSVGGDSKVNTEAFF.

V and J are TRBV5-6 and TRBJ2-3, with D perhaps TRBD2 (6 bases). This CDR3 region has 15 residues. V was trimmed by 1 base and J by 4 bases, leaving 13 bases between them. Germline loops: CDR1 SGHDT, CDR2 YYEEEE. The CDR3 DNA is TGTGCCAGCAGCTTGCGGCAGACGGGGGCAGATACGCAGTATTTT. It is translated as CASSLRQTGADTQYF.

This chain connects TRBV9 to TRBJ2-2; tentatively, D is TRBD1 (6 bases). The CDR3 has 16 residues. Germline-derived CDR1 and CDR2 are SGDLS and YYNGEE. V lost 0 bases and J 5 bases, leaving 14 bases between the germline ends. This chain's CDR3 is CASSVGARGSTGELFF. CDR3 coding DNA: TGTGCCAGCAGCGTAGGAGCCAGGGGTAGTACCGGGGAGCTGTTTTTT.

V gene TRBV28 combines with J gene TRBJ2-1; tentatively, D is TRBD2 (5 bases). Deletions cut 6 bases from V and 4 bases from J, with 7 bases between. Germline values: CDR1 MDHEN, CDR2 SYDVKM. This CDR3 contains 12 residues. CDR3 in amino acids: CASRTGYNEQFF. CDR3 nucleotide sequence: TGTGCCAGCAGAACGGGGTACAATGAGCAGTTCTTC.

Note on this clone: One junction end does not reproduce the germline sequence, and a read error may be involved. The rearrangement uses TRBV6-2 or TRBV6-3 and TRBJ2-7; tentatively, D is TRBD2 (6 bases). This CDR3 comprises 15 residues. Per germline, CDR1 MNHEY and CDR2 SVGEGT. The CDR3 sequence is CASSYSGLLSYEQCF. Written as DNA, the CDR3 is TGTGCCAGCAGTTACTCGGGACTGCTCTCCTACGAGCAGTGCTTC.

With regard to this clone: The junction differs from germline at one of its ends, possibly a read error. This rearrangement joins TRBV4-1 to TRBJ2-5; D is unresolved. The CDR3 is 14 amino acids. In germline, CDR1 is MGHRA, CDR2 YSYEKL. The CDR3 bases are TGCGCCAGCAGCCAAGATTTTTCCAGAGAGGCCCAGTACTTC. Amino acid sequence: CASSQDFSREAQYF.

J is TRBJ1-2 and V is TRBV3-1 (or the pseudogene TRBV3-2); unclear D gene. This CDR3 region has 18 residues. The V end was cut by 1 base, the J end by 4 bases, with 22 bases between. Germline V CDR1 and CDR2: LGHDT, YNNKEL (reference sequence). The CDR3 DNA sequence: TGTGCCAGCAGCCAAGGTTCCAGCGTCATAAATCGGCGCTATGGCTACACCTTC. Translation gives CASSQGSSVINRRYGYTF.

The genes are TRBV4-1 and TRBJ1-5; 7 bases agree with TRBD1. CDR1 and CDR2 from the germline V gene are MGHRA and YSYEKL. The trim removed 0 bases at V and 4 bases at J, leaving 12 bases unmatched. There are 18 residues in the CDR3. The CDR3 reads CASSQDDGDSYINQPQHF. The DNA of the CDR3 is TGCGCCAGCAGCCAAGATGACGGGGACAGTTATATTAATCAGCCCCAGCATTTT.

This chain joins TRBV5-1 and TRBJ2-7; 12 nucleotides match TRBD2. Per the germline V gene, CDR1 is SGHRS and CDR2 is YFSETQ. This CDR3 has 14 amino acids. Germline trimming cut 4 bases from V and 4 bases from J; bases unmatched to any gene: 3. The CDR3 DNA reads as TGCGCCAGCAGCCCTAGCGGGGGGGGTTACGAGCAGTACTTC. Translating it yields CASSPSGGGYEQYF.